This passage covers 27 T cell receptor beta chains from one sample sequenced in a study of T cells after yellow fever vaccination. TCRdb independently ran MiXCR on the 5' RACE reads; one entry per CDR3 protein. The table records some 600,000 distinct CDR3 sequences, roughly an eighth of them present only once. The specimen comprised PBMCs, sampled on the day of the yellow fever booster vaccination. The receptor source for this set is a man aged 25 to 45 who received the YFV17D yellow fever vaccine.

This clonotype was seen at least ten times. The chain recombines TRBV5-1 with TRBJ2-7; D possibly matches TRBD1 or TRBD2 (5 bases each). Germline loops: CDR1 SGHRS, CDR2 YFSETQ. V dropped 4 bases and J dropped 5 bases, with 22 bases sitting between them. This CDR3 is built from 16 residues. In DNA form, the CDR3 reads TGCGCCAGCAGCCGAGATCGGGACGGATCCCGCCACGAGCAGTACTTC. Its protein product is CASSRDRDGSRHEQYF.

V usage is TRBV7-2 and J usage is TRBJ2-5; D is unresolved. Trimming shortened V by 6 bases and J by 2 bases, and 4 bases separated the two germline ends. The CDR3 loop spans 11 amino acids. Germline V gives CDR1 SGHTA, CDR2 FQGNSA. The CDR3, as DNA: TGTGCCAGCAGGAAACAAGAGACCCAGTACTTC. It is translated as CASRKQETQYF.

DNA for the CDR3: TGTGCCAGCAGTTCTAGCGTCTTAGCCTACGAGCAGTACTTC. Residues: CASSSSVLAYEQYF. This rearrangement joins TRBV12-3 or TRBV12-4 to TRBJ2-7, with D possibly TRBD2 on 6 matching bases. The length of the CDR3 is 14 residues. Trimming shortened V by 4 bases and J by 2 bases, and 12 bases separated the two germline ends.

A few counts support this clonotype. The V gene is TRBV20-1, the J gene TRBJ2-5; tentative D call: TRBD1 (5 bases). Germline V gene lookup returns CDR1 DFQATT and CDR2 SNEGSKA (reference sequence). Trimming removed 6 bases from V and 5 bases from J, with 25 bases in between. The CDR3 consists of 16 residues. The CDR3, as DNA: TGCAGTGCAAACCCACCCTTAGGGGTTTTGAGGGAGACCCAGTACTTC. It yields the protein CSANPPLGVLRETQYF.

The sample holds many counts of this clonotype. This rearrangement joins TRBV18 to TRBJ2-7, with D possibly matching TRBD1 (7 bases). The CDR3 is made up of 13 amino acids. CDR1 KGHSH and CDR2 LQKENI come from the germline V gene. V lost 3 bases, J lost 3 bases, and 9 bases lay in between. The CDR3 region has the DNA TGTGCCAGCTCACCTCAGGGGGGCTACGAGCAGTACTTC. It encodes CASSPQGGYEQYF.

This clonotype was picked up a small number of times. The V call is TRBV30, the J call TRBJ2-3, with D perhaps matching TRBD1 or TRBD2 (5 bases each). CDR3 length equals 13 residues. V was pared by 0 bases and J by 13 bases, with 17 bases between. CDR1 GTSNPN and CDR2 SVGIG come from the germline V gene (reference sequence). CDR3 loop: CAWSVRFRDPKYF. DNA of the CDR3: TGTGCCTGGAGTGTACGATTTCGGGACCCCAAGTATTTT.

The rearrangement joins TRBV9 to TRBJ1-1; D may be TRBD1 (5 bases). Germline CDR1 reads SGDLS; CDR2 reads YYNGEE. V was clipped by 4 bases and J by 7 bases, with 11 bases between them. The CDR3 is 12 amino acids. CDR3 protein: CASSLRAGEAFF. The CDR3 DNA is TGTGCCAGCAGCCTCAGGGCAGGTGAAGCTTTCTTT. Variable domain in full (rest from reference TRBV9 and TRBJ1-1): DSGVTQTPKHLITATGQRVTLRCSPRSGDLSVYWYQQSLDQGLQFLIQYYNGEERAKGNILERFSAQQFPDLHSELNLSSLELGDSALYFCASSLRAGEAFFGQGTRLTVV.

As to this clonotype: One end of the junction fails to match germline, which may point to a read error. The chain has TRBV15 and TRBJ2-1; D unclear. The CDR3 is 14 residues long. The germline CDR1 and CDR2 sequences are LNHNV and YYDKDF (reference sequence). The CDR3 here is CATAVERNTTDGIF. In nucleotides, the CDR3 is TGTGCCACCGCGGTGGAGAGAAATACCACAGATGGGATCTTC.

This clonotype was counted only a few times. The chain carries TRBV7-2 and TRBJ2-3, with 9 bases aligning to TRBD1. Germline V gene sequence: CDR1 SGHTA, CDR2 FQGNSA. This CDR3 is 13 amino acids long. V was clipped by 8 bases and J by 5 bases; unmatched bases: 5. DNA for the CDR3: TGTGCCAGCGGCAGACAGGGGGGAGATACGCAGTATTTT. Protein: CASGRQGGDTQYF.

V usage is TRBV24-1 and J usage is TRBJ1-1, with TRBD1 as a possible D gene (6 bases). Germline-derived CDR1 and CDR2 are KGHDR and SFDVKD. Trimming removed 4 bases from V and 8 bases from J, with 13 bases in between. This CDR3 comprises 13 residues. DNA for the CDR3: TGTGCCACCAGTGACCCGGGACATTTAGAAGCTTTCTTT. Translated: CATSDPGHLEAFF.

The V gene is TRBV4-3, the J gene TRBJ2-2; D unclear. CDR1 and CDR2 from the germline V gene are LGHNA and YSLEER. The CDR3 is 14 residues long. Trimming took off 4 bases at V and 1 base at J, with 7 bases between the two ends. In nucleotides, the CDR3 is TGCGCCAGCAGCCCTTCAAGGAACACCGGGGAGCTGTTTTTT. Its protein is CASSPSRNTGELFF.

On this clonotype: The DNA is left out, because the CDR3 cannot be placed on it with certainty; the CDR3 is given as TCRdb lists it. The chain couples TRBV6-2 or TRBV6-3 to TRBJ2-1. CDR1 is MNHEY, CDR2 SVGEGT, per germline. The CDR3 has 14 residues if both end residues are counted. This chain's CDR3 is CASILDQSYNEQFF.

This clonotype was observed at least ten times. Relative to the germline gene, one junction end is altered; a read error may explain this. The V and J genes are TRBV5-1 and TRBJ2-5; TRBD1 might be the D (6 bases). Germline V gives CDR1 SGHRS, CDR2 YFSETQ. The CDR3 covers 14 residues. The CDR3 coding sequence is TGCGCCAGCAGCTCCGCCAGGGGTCAAGGGACCCAGTACTTC. It is translated as CASSSARGQGTQYF. Using reference TRBV5-1 and TRBJ2-5 for the parts outside the CDR3, the full variable domain is KAGVTQTPRYLIKTRGQQVTLSCSPISGHRSVSWYQQTPGQGLQFLFEYFSETQRNKGNFPGRFSGRQFSNSRSEMNVSTLELGDSALYLCASSSARGQGTQYFGPGTRLLVL.

The V gene is TRBV20-1, the J gene TRBJ2-4; 8 nucleotides agree with TRBD1. The CDR3 totals 12 residues. CDR1 and CDR2 (germline): DFQATT, SNEGSKA (reference sequence). V shed 5 bases and J 7 bases; nucleotides not matched to a gene: 4. CDR3 DNA: TGCAGTGCTTTCAGGGGGCGGAACATTCAGTACTTC. This sequence encodes CSAFRGRNIQYF.

This clonotype appeared many times. This sequence joins TRBV9 and TRBJ1-1; TRBD1 is a possible D gene (6 bases). Between the trimmed V and J ends, which lost 0 bases and 11 bases, there was a span of 17 bases. In germline, CDR1 is SGDLS, CDR2 YYNGEE. The CDR3 consists of 14 residues. The CDR3 bases are TGTGCCAGCAGCGTAGAGGGGGACCCGTTGAGTGCTTTCTTT. It codes for CASSVEGDPLSAFF.

In its sample, this clonotype was seen a few times. The CDR3 DNA reads TGTGCCAGCAGTTTTATGAGAGGCCCAAACAATGAGCAGTTCTTC. It specifies CASSFMRGPNNEQFF. The J gene is TRBJ2-1, the V gene TRBV12-3 or TRBV12-4, with D hard to call. Trimming shortened V by 3 bases and J by 5 bases, and 14 bases separated the two germline ends. The CDR3 totals 15 residues.

The chain carries TRBV27 and TRBJ2-1, with TRBD2 matching 7 bases. CDR3 length equals 13 residues. Unmatched junction bases numbered 16, after V lost 9 bases and J lost 14 bases. Looked up from germline, CDR1 is MNHEY and CDR2 is SMNVEV (reference sequence). CDR3 region: CARDPLSGRPEFF. The CDR3 nucleotides read TGTGCCAGAGATCCCCTCTCCGGGAGGCCGGAGTTCTTC.

This clonotype was counted only a few times. The genes are TRBV7-9 and TRBJ1-1; D gene ambiguous. This CDR3 has 14 residues. Germline V gene lookup returns CDR1 SEHNR and CDR2 FQNEAQ (reference sequence). Trimming took off 5 bases at V and 3 bases at J, with 13 bases between the two ends. The CDR3 DNA is TGTGCCAGCAGCCCATACTCAGCTCACACTGAAGCTTTCTTT. Its protein is CASSPYSAHTEAFF.

This clonotype has a handful of counts. V usage is TRBV11-2 and J usage is TRBJ2-7, with 7 bases aligning to TRBD2. The CDR3 sequence is 18 residues long. In germline, CDR1 is SGHAT, CDR2 FQNNGV. V lost 1 base and J lost 0; bases outside the gene matches: 12. The CDR3 DNA is TGTGCCAGCAGCTTAGGTCCTAGCGGCTACAAAAACTCCTACGAGCAGTACTTC. It encodes CASSLGPSGYKNSYEQYF.

This rearrangement joins TRBV7-9 to TRBJ1-2; D not resolved. The CDR3 length is 15 residues. Trimming stripped 1 base from V and 6 bases from J, with 15 bases between. CDR1 SEHNR and CDR2 FQNEAQ come from the germline V gene (reference sequence). CDR3 protein: CASSLVVGRPDGYTF. The CDR3 DNA reads TGTGCCAGCAGCTTAGTGGTAGGCCGCCCAGATGGCTACACCTTC.

The sample holds many counts of this clonotype. CDR3 sequence: CASSLAAWGANEQFF. CDR3 nucleotide sequence: TGTGCCAGCAGTTTGGCTGCTTGGGGGGCCAATGAGCAGTTCTTC. The rearrangement links TRBV12-3 or TRBV12-4 to TRBJ2-1, with D perhaps being TRBD1 or TRBD2 (6 bases each). The CDR3 loop spans 15 amino acids. Trimming left V 3 bases short and J 6 bases short, with 15 bases between.

The chain has TRBV20-1 and TRBJ1-4; 9 bases are a match to TRBD1. V lost 5 bases, J lost 8 bases, and 6 bases stayed unmatched. This CDR3 contains 13 residues. Germline V gives CDR1 DFQATT, CDR2 SNEGSKA (reference sequence). The CDR3 sequence is CSARDREQEKLFF. CDR3 DNA sequence: TGCAGTGCTCGGGACAGGGAACAGGAAAAACTGTTTTTT.

This chain joins TRBV5-1 and TRBJ2-2; TRBD1 might be the D (6 bases). The CDR3 contains 16 residues. Germline assignment: CDR1 SGHRS and CDR2 YFSETQ. V was shortened by 4 bases and J by 5 bases, with 18 bases between the two germline ends. The CDR3 bases are TGCGCCAGCAGCCACAGCAGGGGCGCAAGGACCGGGGAGCTGTTTTTT. It is translated as CASSHSRGARTGELFF. The variable domain in full, completed from reference TRBV5-1 and TRBJ2-2, reads KAGVTQTPRYLIKTRGQQVTLSCSPISGHRSVSWYQQTPGQGLQFLFEYFSETQRNKGNFPGRFSGRQFSNSRSEMNVSTLELGDSALYLCASSHSRGARTGELFFGEGSRLTVL.

The chain employs TRBV4-2 and TRBJ2-7; D ambiguous. This CDR3 contains 13 residues. Germline assignment: CDR1 LGHNA and CDR2 YNFKEQ. Trimming stripped 5 bases from V and 3 bases from J, with 11 bases between. CDR3 DNA: TGTGCCAGCAGCTCCGACCATTTCTACGAGCAGTACTTC. As protein: CASSSDHFYEQYF.

This chain links TRBV20-1 with TRBJ1-6; D is perhaps TRBD1 (6 bases). Germline V gives CDR1 DFQATT, CDR2 SNEGSKA (reference sequence). The ends were cut back, 6 bases at V and 8 bases at J, with 14 bases in the middle. The CDR3 extends over 13 amino acids. The CDR3 coding sequence is TGCAGTGCCTGGGCTGGGGGCCATTCACCCCTCCACTTT. Translated: CSAWAGGHSPLHF.

The chain has TRBV18 and TRBJ2-2, with 10 bases lining up with TRBD1. J was trimmed by 4 bases and V by 3 bases; bases with no gene match: 14. The CDR3 runs 19 residues. Looked up from germline, CDR1 is KGHSH and CDR2 is LQKENI. The DNA of the CDR3 is TGTGCCAGCTCACCTCAGAGGACAGGGGGTCGAGTTACCACCGGGGAGCTGTTTTTT. Its translation: CASSPQRTGGRVTTGELFF.

There are a few counts of this clonotype. V usage is TRBV5-1 and J usage is TRBJ2-1; D is perhaps TRBD1 (5 bases). Deletions cut 4 bases from V and 4 bases from J, with 15 bases between. The CDR3 sequence is 15 residues long. Germline lookup yields CDR1 SGHRS and CDR2 YFSETQ. CDR3 protein: CASSTEDTIYNEQFF. Here the CDR3 DNA reads TGCGCCAGCAGCACAGAGGACACTATTTACAATGAGCAGTTCTTC.